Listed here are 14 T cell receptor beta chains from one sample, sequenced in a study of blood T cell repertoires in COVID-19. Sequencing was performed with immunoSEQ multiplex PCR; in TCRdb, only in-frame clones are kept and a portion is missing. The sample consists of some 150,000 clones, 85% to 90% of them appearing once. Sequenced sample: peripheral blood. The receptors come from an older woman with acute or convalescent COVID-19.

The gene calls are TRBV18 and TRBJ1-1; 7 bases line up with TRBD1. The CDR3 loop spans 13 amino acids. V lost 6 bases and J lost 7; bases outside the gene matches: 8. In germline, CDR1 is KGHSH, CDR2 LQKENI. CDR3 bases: TGTGCCAGCTCTCCGACAGGGTTCGTTGAAGCTTTCTTT. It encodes CASSPTGFVEAFF. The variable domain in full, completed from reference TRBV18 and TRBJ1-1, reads NAGVMQNPRHLVRRRGQEARLRCSPMKGHSHVYWYRQLPEEGLKFMVYLQKENIIDESGMPKERFSAEFPKEGPSILRIQQVVRGDSAAYFCASSPTGFVEAFFGQGTRLTVV.

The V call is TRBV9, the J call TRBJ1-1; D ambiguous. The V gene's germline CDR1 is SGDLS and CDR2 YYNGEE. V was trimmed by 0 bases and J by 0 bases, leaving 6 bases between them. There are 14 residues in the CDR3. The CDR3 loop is CASSVGSLNTEAFF. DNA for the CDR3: TGTGCCAGCAGCGTAGGGAGCCTGAACACTGAAGCTTTCTTT.

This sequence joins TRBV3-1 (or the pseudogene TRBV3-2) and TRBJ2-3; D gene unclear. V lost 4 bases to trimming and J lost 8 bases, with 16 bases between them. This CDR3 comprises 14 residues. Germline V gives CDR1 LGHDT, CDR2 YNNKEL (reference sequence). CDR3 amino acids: CASSPALRFSTQYF. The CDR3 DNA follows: TGTGCCAGCAGCCCGGCGTTGAGGTTTAGTACGCAGTATTTT.

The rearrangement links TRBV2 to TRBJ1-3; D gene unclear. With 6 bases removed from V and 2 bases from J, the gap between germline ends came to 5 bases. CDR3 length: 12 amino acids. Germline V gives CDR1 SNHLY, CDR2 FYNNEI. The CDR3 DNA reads TGTGCCAGCAGCGGGGCTGGAAACACCATATATTTT. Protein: CASSGAGNTIYF.

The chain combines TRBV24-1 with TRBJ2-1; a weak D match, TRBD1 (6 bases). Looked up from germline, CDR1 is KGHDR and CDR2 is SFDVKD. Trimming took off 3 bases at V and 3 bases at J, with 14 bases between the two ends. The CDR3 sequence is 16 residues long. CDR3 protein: CATSDPQGPYYNEQFF. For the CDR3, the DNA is TGTGCCACCAGTGATCCGCAGGGGCCCTACTACAATGAGCAGTTCTTC.

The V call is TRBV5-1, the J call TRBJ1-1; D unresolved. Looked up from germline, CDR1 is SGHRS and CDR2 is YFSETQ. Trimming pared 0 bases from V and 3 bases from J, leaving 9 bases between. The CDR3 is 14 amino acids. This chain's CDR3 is CASSLAGSDTEAFF. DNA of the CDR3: TGCGCCAGCAGCTTGGCCGGGAGTGACACTGAAGCTTTCTTT.

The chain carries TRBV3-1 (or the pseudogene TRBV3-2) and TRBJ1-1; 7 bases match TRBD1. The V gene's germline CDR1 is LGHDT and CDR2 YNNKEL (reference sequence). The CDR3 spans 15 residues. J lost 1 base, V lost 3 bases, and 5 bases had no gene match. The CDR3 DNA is TGTGCCAGCAGCCAGGTGACAGGGAAGAACACTGAAGCTTTCTTT. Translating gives CASSQVTGKNTEAFF.

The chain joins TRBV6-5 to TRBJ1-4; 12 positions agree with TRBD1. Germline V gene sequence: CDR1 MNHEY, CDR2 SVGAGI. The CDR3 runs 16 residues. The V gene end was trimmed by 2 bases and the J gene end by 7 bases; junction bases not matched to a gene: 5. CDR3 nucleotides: TGTGCCAGCAGTTACGCGGGACAGGGGGCGGGTGAAAAACTGTTTTTT. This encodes CASSYAGQGAGEKLFF.

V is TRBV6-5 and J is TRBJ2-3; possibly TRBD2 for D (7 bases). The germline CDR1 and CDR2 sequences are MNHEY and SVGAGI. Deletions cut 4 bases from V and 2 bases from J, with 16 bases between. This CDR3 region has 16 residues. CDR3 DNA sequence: TGTGCCAGCAGTTTCTGGGGGGGCGGGGTCACAGATACGCAGTATTTT. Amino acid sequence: CASSFWGGGVTDTQYF.

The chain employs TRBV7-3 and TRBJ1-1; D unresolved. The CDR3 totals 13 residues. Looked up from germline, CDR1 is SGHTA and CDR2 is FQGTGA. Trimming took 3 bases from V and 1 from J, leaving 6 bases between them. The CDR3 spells CASSFTENTEAFF. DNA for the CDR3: TGTGCCAGCAGCTTCACAGAGAACACTGAAGCTTTCTTT. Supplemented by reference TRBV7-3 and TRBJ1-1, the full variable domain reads GAGVSQTPSNKVTEKGKYVELRCDPISGHTALYWYRQSLGQGPEFLIYFQGTGAADDSGLPNDRFFAVRPEGSVSTLKIQRTERGDSAVYLCASSFTENTEAFFGQGTRLTVV.

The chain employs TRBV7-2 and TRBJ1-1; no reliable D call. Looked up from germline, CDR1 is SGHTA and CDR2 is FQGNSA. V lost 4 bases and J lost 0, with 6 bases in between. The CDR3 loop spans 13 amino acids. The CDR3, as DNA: TGTGCCAGCAGCTCCACAATGAACACTGAAGCTTTCTTT. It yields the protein CASSSTMNTEAFF.

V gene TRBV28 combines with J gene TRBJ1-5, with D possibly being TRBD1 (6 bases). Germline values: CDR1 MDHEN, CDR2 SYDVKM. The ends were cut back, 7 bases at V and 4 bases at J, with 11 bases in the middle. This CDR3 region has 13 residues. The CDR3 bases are TGTGCCAGCAAACAGGGCGGGAATCAGCCCCAGCATTTT. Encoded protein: CASKQGGNQPQHF.

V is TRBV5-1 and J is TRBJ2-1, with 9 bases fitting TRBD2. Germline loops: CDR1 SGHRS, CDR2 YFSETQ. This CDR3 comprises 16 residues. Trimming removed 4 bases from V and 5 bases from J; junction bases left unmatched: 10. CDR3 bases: TGCGCCAGCAGCCGCCGGGGGGCTAGCGGGAACAATGAGCAGTTCTTC. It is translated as CASSRRGASGNNEQFF.

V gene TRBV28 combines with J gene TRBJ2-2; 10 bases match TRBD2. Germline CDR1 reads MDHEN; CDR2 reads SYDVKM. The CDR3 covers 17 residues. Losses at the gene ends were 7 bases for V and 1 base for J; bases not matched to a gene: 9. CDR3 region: CASTMSSGGRNTGELFF. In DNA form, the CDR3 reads TGTGCCAGCACGATGTCTAGCGGGGGCCGGAACACCGGGGAGCTGTTTTTT.